These T cell receptor beta chains were read from a single sample in a study of CD8 T cells in Susac syndrome. TCRdb processed the immunoSEQ multiplex PCR reads anew with MiXCR; each CDR3 protein has one entry. The sample has 75,000 to 100,000 distinct CDR3 sequences; 95% are singletons. Sequencing was carried out using CD8+ T cells from PBMCs. The receptors were sampled from a human donor with Susac syndrome. The CDR3 runs from the conserved cysteine through the conserved F or W. Size values are once, few and many counts, or a class for expanded clones, and some rows have none.

v_call: TRBV6-5
clone_size: NA
cdr3_aa: CASSYSSTGDYTF

v_call: TRBV6-4
clone_size: NA
cdr3_aa: CASSSGSSDTQYF

v_call: TRBV14
clone_size: NA
cdr3_aa: CASSQDKYHWEQYF

v_call: TRBV4-1
clone_size: NA
cdr3_aa: CASSQVPPGRGHEQFF

v_call: TRBV6-4
clone_size: NA
cdr3_aa: CASSEEASGKGEQFF

v_call: TRBV12-3/TRBV12-4
clone_size: NA
cdr3_aa: CASSGVGTDTQYF

v_call: TRBV12-3/TRBV12-4
clone_size: NA
cdr3_aa: CASSSRTLKSYNEQFF

v_call: TRBV5-4
clone_size: NA
cdr3_aa: CASSLSSSGSSGANVLTF

v_call: TRBV11-2
clone_size: NA
cdr3_aa: CASSLVDGQETQYF

v_call: TRBV20-1
clone_size: NA
cdr3_aa: CSVRLTNYNEQFF

v_call: TRBV6-6
clone_size: NA
cdr3_aa: CASSRLEETQYF

v_call: TRBV20-1
clone_size: NA
cdr3_aa: CSARTSGSYNEQFF

v_call: TRBV27
clone_size: NA
cdr3_aa: CASSLGGYDGYTF

v_call: TRBV13
clone_size: NA
cdr3_aa: CASSIGQGGYEQYF

v_call: TRBV20-1
clone_size: NA
cdr3_aa: CSARDQQGWGYEQYF

v_call: TRBV28
clone_size: NA
cdr3_aa: CASRLTGTNTGELFF

v_call: TRBV9
clone_size: once
cdr3_aa: CASSVEGYNEQFF

v_call: TRBV25-1
clone_size: NA
cdr3_aa: CASTIPGQGPGSYNEQFF

v_call: TRBV7-9
clone_size: NA
cdr3_aa: CASSPAAVGDTIYF

v_call: TRBV5-4
clone_size: NA
cdr3_aa: CASSSPTSAEQYF

v_call: TRBV5-1
clone_size: NA
cdr3_aa: CASRPAENTEAFF

v_call: TRBV29-1
clone_size: NA
cdr3_aa: CSVEQGEAFF

v_call: TRBV3-1
clone_size: NA
cdr3_aa: CASSQDDRLVDEQFF

v_call: TRBV14
clone_size: NA
cdr3_aa: CASSRVGQGHEQYF

v_call: TRBV29-1
clone_size: NA
cdr3_aa: CSVDGLAGALYEQFF

v_call: TRBV9
clone_size: NA
cdr3_aa: CASSLGLAGGIQETQYF

v_call: TRBV4-2
clone_size: once
cdr3_aa: CASSQETGGTYEQYF

v_call: TRBV13
clone_size: NA
cdr3_aa: CASSHPGVGDTQYF

v_call: TRBV20-1
clone_size: NA
cdr3_aa: CSARGVGQGHEQYF

v_call: TRBV30
clone_size: NA
cdr3_aa: CACETDTIYF

v_call: TRBV28
clone_size: NA
cdr3_aa: CASSTPLAGGFYEQYF

v_call: TRBV7-8
clone_size: NA
cdr3_aa: CASSLARVSQETQYF

v_call: TRBV9
clone_size: NA
cdr3_aa: CASSANRGTQYF

v_call: TRBV20-1
clone_size: NA
cdr3_aa: CSAREHLNGELFF

v_call: TRBV4-1
clone_size: NA
cdr3_aa: CASSQAGQGTYGYTF

v_call: TRBV27
clone_size: NA
cdr3_aa: CASSLSQGIDTQYF

v_call: TRBV4-1
clone_size: NA
cdr3_aa: CASSQSGLGGKEETQYF

v_call: TRBV27
clone_size: NA
cdr3_aa: CASSTGTSGRNEQFF

v_call: TRBV24-1
clone_size: once
cdr3_aa: CATSDMGNTIYF

v_call: TRBV7-2
clone_size: NA
cdr3_aa: CASSTTSGLGETQYF

v_call: TRBV25-1
clone_size: NA
cdr3_aa: CASSERLLAGEGELFF

v_call: TRBV4-1
clone_size: NA
cdr3_aa: CASSQFFEYNEQFF

v_call: TRBV30
clone_size: NA
cdr3_aa: CAWSGGGGTDTQYF

v_call: TRBV7-6
clone_size: NA
cdr3_aa: CASSLGPRGNQPQHF

v_call: TRBV5-1
clone_size: NA
cdr3_aa: CASSSTGTTDNEQFF

v_call: TRBV6-2/TRBV6-3
clone_size: NA
cdr3_aa: CASSYPGIPENF

v_call: TRBV5-1
clone_size: NA
cdr3_aa: CASLQGGGNQPQHF

v_call: TRBV27
clone_size: once
cdr3_aa: CASGLTSGGNEQFF

v_call: TRBV15
clone_size: NA
cdr3_aa: CATSSDTGLYYGYTF

v_call: TRBV12-3/TRBV12-4
clone_size: NA
cdr3_aa: CASSFVRETQYF

v_call: TRBV14
clone_size: NA
cdr3_aa: CASSDYSGSPEQFF

v_call: TRBV7-6
clone_size: NA
cdr3_aa: CASSLVEGGSTEAFF

v_call: TRBV9
clone_size: NA
cdr3_aa: CASSVGRSRSEQYF

v_call: TRBV7-9
clone_size: NA
cdr3_aa: CASSPPGEVETQYF

v_call: TRBV29-1
clone_size: NA
cdr3_aa: CSVEGVVAAANYGYTF

v_call: TRBV28
clone_size: NA
cdr3_aa: CASRTGTTEAFF

v_call: TRBV29-1
clone_size: NA
cdr3_aa: CSVETGVISGNTIYF

v_call: TRBV7-2
clone_size: NA
cdr3_aa: CASRDRGNTGELFF

v_call: TRBV19
clone_size: NA
cdr3_aa: CASSPSVGGAGANVLTF